The rows below give T cell receptor beta chains drawn from one sample of a study of blood T cell repertoires in COVID-19. Produced via immunoSEQ multiplex PCR; TCRdb's table is partial and in-frame only. In the table there are 200,000 to 250,000 clones, 70% to 85% of which are singletons. The source material was PBMCs or T cells enriched from blood (not recorded which). The source is a man aged 35-49 years who had recovered from COVID-19. CDR3s include the opening cysteine and the closing phenylalanine or tryptophan. The D gene is left open where the match is weak. Clone size appears in some rows only: once, few, many, or a class for an expanded clone.

cdr3_aa: CASHYGGTAAGELFF
cdr3_nt: TGTGCCAGCCATTACGGCGGGACTGCGGCCGGGGAGCTGTTTTTT
clone_size: .
d_call: .
j_call: TRBJ2-2
v_call: TRBV7-8

cdr3_aa: CASSRKNTGELFF
cdr3_nt: TGTGCCAGCAGTCGTAAAAACACCGGGGAGCTGTTTTTT
clone_size: .
d_call: .
j_call: TRBJ2-2
v_call: TRBV6-5

cdr3_aa: CASSPPQGNEQFF
cdr3_nt: TGTGCCAGCAGCCCCCCACAGGGTAATGAGCAGTTCTTC
clone_size: .
d_call: .
j_call: TRBJ2-1
v_call: TRBV7-9

cdr3_aa: CSASALETSGNEQYF
cdr3_nt: TGCAGTGCTAGTGCGCTAGAGACTAGCGGGAACGAGCAGTACTTC
clone_size: .
d_call: TRBD2
j_call: TRBJ2-7
v_call: TRBV20-1

cdr3_aa: CACDLITDTQYF
cdr3_nt: TGTGCGTGCGACTTGATCACAGATACGCAGTATTTT
clone_size: once
d_call: .
j_call: TRBJ2-3
v_call: TRBV6-5

cdr3_aa: CASGSPPGNQPQHF
cdr3_nt: TGTGCCAGTGGAAGTCCCCCGGGGAATCAGCCCCAGCATTTT
clone_size: .
d_call: .
j_call: TRBJ1-5
v_call: TRBV19

cdr3_aa: CASTGGRISPQHF
cdr3_nt: TGTGCCAGCACAGGGGGAAGGATATCGCCCCAGCATTTT
clone_size: .
d_call: TRBD1
j_call: TRBJ1-5
v_call: TRBV2

cdr3_aa: CATYGQGADTQYF
cdr3_nt: TGTGCCACCTATGGACAGGGGGCAGATACGCAGTATTTT
clone_size: .
d_call: TRBD1
j_call: TRBJ2-3
v_call: TRBV28

cdr3_aa: CSARPNTEAFF
cdr3_nt: TGCAGTGCTAGACCTAACACTGAAGCTTTCTTT
clone_size: .
d_call: .
j_call: TRBJ1-1
v_call: TRBV20-1

cdr3_aa: CASSSPGLGYNEQFF
cdr3_nt: TGTGCCAGCAGTTCCCCGGGACTGGGCTACAATGAGCAGTTCTTC
clone_size: .
d_call: .
j_call: TRBJ2-1
v_call: TRBV28

cdr3_aa: CASSPPSYEQYF
cdr3_nt: TGTGCCAGCAGTCCCCCTTCCTACGAGCAGTACTTC
clone_size: .
d_call: .
j_call: TRBJ2-7
v_call: TRBV28

cdr3_aa: CASSLFNRGPDTQYF
cdr3_nt: TGTGCCAGCAGCTTATTTAACAGGGGGCCAGATACGCAGTATTTT
clone_size: once
d_call: TRBD1
j_call: TRBJ2-3
v_call: TRBV7-2

cdr3_aa: CASSKDSLGEQYF
cdr3_nt: TGTGCCAGCAGCAAGGACAGCCTTGGGGAGCAGTACTTC
clone_size: .
d_call: .
j_call: TRBJ2-7
v_call: TRBV14

cdr3_aa: CSVATSGGTDTQYF
cdr3_nt: TGCAGCGTCGCGACTAGCGGTGGGACAGATACGCAGTATTTT
clone_size: .
d_call: TRBD2
j_call: TRBJ2-3
v_call: TRBV29-1

cdr3_aa: CSVEQGGGTEAFF
cdr3_nt: TGCAGCGTTGAACAGGGCGGGGGCACTGAAGCTTTCTTT
clone_size: .
d_call: .
j_call: TRBJ1-1
v_call: TRBV29-1

cdr3_aa: CASSRTPGTTGNNSPLHF
cdr3_nt: TGCGCCAGCAGCCGGACCCCCGGAACGACAGGGAATAATTCACCCCTCCACTTT
clone_size: few
d_call: TRBD1
j_call: TRBJ1-6
v_call: TRBV5-1